These 5 T cell receptor beta chains came from one sample sequenced in a study of vaccination and CD4 T cells after COVID-19. These TCRs' antigens remain unknown. Cultured CD4+ T cells had their DNA profiled by the Oncomine TCR Beta short-read assay. TCRdb re-derived calls from the PCR reads in MiXCR, one entry per CDR3 protein. This sample has under 20,000 distinct CDR3 sequences, with about half found just once. Treatment described: approximately 10-day PBMC culture with coronavirus spike peptide pools or control peptides (ViraFEST assay). The source material was CD4+ T cells from blood, cultured in vitro, sampled after SARS-CoV-2 vaccination. All receptors derive from a human donor who had recovered from COVID-19.

The chain is built from TRBV6-2 or TRBV6-3 and TRBJ1-2; the match to TRBD1 covers 8 bases. The CDR3 is made up of 14 amino acids. From germline, CDR1 is MNHEY and CDR2 SVGEGT. The V segment lost 7 bases and the J segment 11 bases; nucleotides outside the gene matches: 15. CDR3 protein: CASTDPGGRRVYTF. DNA for the CDR3: TGTGCCAGCACCGATCCAGGGGGCCGAAGAGTATACACCTTC.

This clonotype was picked up a small number of times. The chain links TRBV19 to TRBJ1-5, with 9 bases fitting TRBD1. The V gene's germline CDR1 is LNHDA and CDR2 SQIVND (reference sequence). CDR3 length: 14 residues. Trimming took 9 bases from V and 0 from J; bases not matched to a gene: 3. CDR3 in amino acids: CASRTGDSNQPQHF. CDR3 nucleotides: TGTGCCAGCCGGACAGGGGATAGCAATCAGCCCCAGCATTTT. The full variable domain, completed using reference TRBV19 and TRBJ1-5, is DGGITQSPKYLFRKEGQNVTLSCEQNLNHDAMYWYRQDPGQGLRLIYYSQIVNDFQKGDIAEGYSVSREKKESFPLTVTSAQKNPTAFYLCASRTGDSNQPQHFGDGTRLSIL.

This clonotype appeared a few times. The J gene is TRBJ1-1, the V gene TRBV20-1; 7 nucleotides agree with TRBD1. The germline gives CDR1 DFQATT, CDR2 SNEGSKA (reference sequence). V lost 6 bases to trimming and J lost 7 bases; unmatched junction nucleotides: 17. This CDR3 region has 15 residues. The CDR3 DNA sequence: TGCAGTGCCCTGGGGCAGGGGGTTCTGTTCAGTGAAGCTTTCTTT. Translation gives CSALGQGVLFSEAFF.

The V gene is TRBV27, the J gene TRBJ2-7; 12 bases line up with TRBD2. The length of the CDR3 is 15 residues. Germline trimming cut 5 bases from V and 4 bases from J; bases unmatched to any gene: 6. Germline assignment: CDR1 MNHEY and CDR2 SMNVEV (reference sequence). CDR3 bases: TGTGCCAGCAGTGAACTAGCGGGAGGAAGGTACGAGCAGTACTTC. This sequence encodes CASSELAGGRYEQYF.

V usage is TRBV19 and J usage is TRBJ2-2; the D is unclear. Trimming took 5 bases from V and 0 from J, leaving 13 bases between them. This CDR3 contains 16 residues. Per the germline V gene, CDR1 is LNHDA and CDR2 is SQIVND (reference sequence). The CDR3 DNA reads TGTGCCAGTAGTGGGGTGCTTTTCGCGAACACCGGGGAGCTGTTTTTT. It is translated as CASSGVLFANTGELFF.